The 10 T cell receptor beta chains in this list originate from one sample, sequenced in a study of blood T cell repertoires in COVID-19. Sequenced by immunoSEQ multiplex PCR; TCRdb stores in-frame clones only, minus some. Of roughly 150,000 clones in the sample, 80% to 90% are singletons; the top ten hold just over 3%. The sequencing input was peripheral blood. The receptors originated from a woman aged 60 to 75 with active COVID-19.

The chain is built from TRBV20-1 and TRBJ2-1, with a possible D match to TRBD2 (6 bases). The germline gives CDR1 DFQATT, CDR2 SNEGSKA (reference sequence). V lost 3 bases and J lost 5, with 11 bases in between. The CDR3 has 13 residues. The CDR3 loop reads CSASSGPNNEQFF. DNA for the CDR3: TGCAGTGCTAGTAGCGGACCCAACAATGAGCAGTTCTTC.

This clone came up once. V gene TRBV5-1 combines with J gene TRBJ2-7; TRBD2 matches 7 bases. V shed 4 bases and J 2 bases; nucleotides not matched to a gene: 9. The CDR3 extends over 15 amino acids. Germline values: CDR1 SGHRS, CDR2 YFSETQ. CDR3 amino acids: CASSPSGGSTYEQYF. CDR3 DNA sequence: TGCGCCAGCAGCCCGTCGGGGGGATCAACCTACGAGCAGTACTTC.

This sequence joins TRBV7-8 and TRBJ2-1; maybe TRBD1 (5 bases). Deletions cut 2 bases from V and 5 bases from J, with 13 bases between. This CDR3 spans 15 amino acids. Per germline, CDR1 SGHVS and CDR2 FQNEAQ. This chain's CDR3 is CASSLRGPWDNEQFF. The CDR3 DNA reads as TGTGCCAGCAGCTTAAGGGGCCCCTGGGACAATGAGCAGTTCTTC.

This clone has more than one count but fewer than ten. The chain carries TRBV5-6 and TRBJ2-1, with 7 bases lining up with TRBD2. This CDR3 has 16 residues. CDR1 is SGHDT, CDR2 YYEEEE, per germline. V was pared by 0 bases and J by 0 bases, with 3 bases of the junction left unmatched. As DNA, the CDR3 is TGTGCCAGCAGCTTGGCTAGCGGAACCTCCTACAATGAGCAGTTCTTC. It specifies CASSLASGTSYNEQFF.

The chain combines TRBV5-8 with TRBJ2-7; TRBD1 agrees at 9 bases. Germline loops: CDR1 SGHTS, CDR2 YDEGEE. With V trimmed by 4 bases and J by 7 bases, 12 bases remained unmatched. The CDR3 runs 15 residues. CDR3 protein: CASSRDRADTGEQYF. The CDR3 coding sequence is TGTGCCAGCAGCCGGGACAGGGCCGACACGGGGGAGCAGTACTTC.

This clone occurred many times. The V call is TRBV4-3, the J call TRBJ1-2; no clear D gene. This CDR3 region has 14 residues. Germline CDR1 LGHNA, CDR2 YSLEER. The V end was cut by 3 bases, the J end by 8 bases, with 16 bases between. The CDR3 loop is CASSQAEGWGGYTF. The CDR3 region has the DNA TGCGCCAGCAGCCAGGCGGAGGGATGGGGAGGCTACACCTTC.

CDR3 region: CASSLSGGHRTEAFF. The CDR3 region has the DNA TGTGCCAGCAGTTTATCGGGGGGTCACAGGACTGAAGCTTTCTTT. The rearrangement uses TRBV27 and TRBJ1-1; D might be TRBD1 (5 bases). The CDR3 consists of 15 residues. The germline V and J ends were trimmed by 0 bases and 5 bases, with 13 bases remaining between them. The germline gives CDR1 MNHEY, CDR2 SMNVEV (reference sequence).

This clone was observed once. The J gene is TRBJ2-7, the V gene TRBV6-2 or TRBV6-3, with 7 bases matching TRBD2. The CDR3 runs to 14 residues. With V trimmed by 5 bases and J by 0 bases, 4 bases remained unmatched. CDR1 is MNHEY and CDR2 is SVGEGT in the germline V gene. CDR3 coding DNA: TGTGCCAGCAGTCCGGGAGGCCTCTCCTACGAGCAGTACTTC. Translating gives CASSPGGLSYEQYF.

V is TRBV28 and J is TRBJ1-1; 7 nucleotides agree with TRBD1. With V trimmed by 8 bases and J by 4 bases, 7 bases remained unmatched. Germline V gene sequence: CDR1 MDHEN, CDR2 SYDVKM. The length of the CDR3 is 13 residues. Written as DNA, the CDR3 is TGTGCCAGCGGGGACAGCTTGGGCACTGAAGCTTTCTTT. Residues: CASGDSLGTEAFF.

This clone was counted once. V usage is TRBV28 and J usage is TRBJ2-3; 7 bases agree with TRBD1. J was trimmed by 5 bases and V by 6 bases; bases with no gene match: 11. The CDR3 loop spans 15 amino acids. Germline assignment: CDR1 MDHEN and CDR2 SYDVKM. The CDR3 sequence: CASSRRQGQKDTQYF. As DNA, the CDR3 is TGTGCCAGCAGCCGCAGACAGGGTCAAAAAGATACGCAGTATTTT.